This TCR beta chain was sequenced during a study of OX40 agonist ivuxolimab in advanced cancers. On the study more broadly: In this cohort, patients received ivuxolimab, an agonistic anti-OX40 (CD134) antibody.

TCRdb's table, derived via immunoSEQ multiplex PCR, lists solely in-frame clones and lacks some. The repertoire holds 50,000 to 60,000 clones, with approximately 86% as singletons. Germline CDR1 SGHTA, CDR2 FQGTGA. The CDR3 is 12 residues long. Trimming at V came to 5 bases and at J to 9 bases, leaving 4 bases not matched to a gene. Overall study findings and caveats: Among expanded peripheral T cells, antigen specificity went undetermined. Averaging showed that CD8+ T cells had more expanded clones than CD4+ did.

As regards this clone: Its antigen is not identified.

It was autoimmune disease history or systemic immunosuppression that excluded patients. Sequences were derived from CD4+ or CD8+ T cells sorted from blood, sampled in a trial of the OX40 agonist ivuxolimab. This chain joins TRBV7-3 and TRBJ2-1; 7 bases are a match to TRBD2. This TCR was recovered from an adult with an advanced solid tumor such as melanoma, head and neck, liver or kidney cancer. This CDR3 reads CASSQTGGEQFF. As DNA, the CDR3 is TGTGCCAGCAGCCAGACGGGGGGTGAGCAGTTCTTC.